This TCR beta chain came from a study of blood T cell repertoires in COVID-19 (TCRdb year 2020). About the investigation overall: Collaborator samples came from the United States, Italy and Spain and covered acute and convalescent phases of COVID-19. Where available, HLA class I and class II types were taken from metadata supplied by the sample provider and were not determined by assay-based typing. The prospective study material was composed of cDNA or gDNA derived from T cells, B-cell-depleted T cells, or PBMCs. The samples were drawn from the first 160 participants of the ongoing ImmuneRACE study and from 1,254 subjects provided by 6 global collaborators. A de-identified subject ID, COVID-19 status, age in years and sex were almost always included in the sample metadata. Subjects who had been exposed to COVID-19, were actively infected with it, or had recovered from it provided the deeply sampled blood TCRbeta repertoires that made up the dataset. The repertoires were released in a freely available public database intended as a resource for research on the immune response to SARS-CoV-2. The paper as a whole reports these results and caveats: The quantity of clinical and demographic metadata differed by source and by participant and was supplied without curation.

To note about this clone: Its antigen target is currently unknown. Per-nucleotide qualities are absent, and no much larger clonotype sits a single base away.

TCRbeta CDR3 regions were amplified from genomic DNA using the immunoSEQ Assay, a bias-controlled multiplex PCR. The authors processed their data as follows. Nucleated cell counts per sample were estimated from amplification of reference gene primers within the assay. To quantify the absolute abundance of each unique TCRbeta CDR3 rearrangement, sequence reads were collapsed and filtered. For each sample, productive Simpson clonality was calculated by taking the square root of Simpson's diversity index across productive rearrangements. Entries here come from immuneACCESS through TCRdb and include only in-frame sequences with V and J called. Some clones fail to appear in such tables; in the studies checked, an unresolved V gene covers under half of the shortfall, and the cause of the remainder is unknown. V and J calls and clone size are as listed in that table; D and trimming were resolved from the DNA. For this sample there are a few hundred thousand clones; roughly 84% appear just once. The ten largest clones take up about 2% of the sample.

Each collaborating institution followed its own protocols to collect whole blood in K2EDTA tubes. For TCRbeta analysis, collaborators shipped samples as frozen whole blood, isolated PBMCs, or DNA extracted from either of those sample types. The CDR1 and CDR2 encoded by the germline V gene are MDHEN and SYDVKM. The CDR3 covers 13 residues, taking in both the cysteine and the phenylalanine. The entry retains the CDR3 DNA only, 39 bases that are in frame from base 1. This receptor was obtained from a man between 40 and 49 years old with active or convalescent COVID-19. Sample: peripheral blood. The sequence joins TRBV28 to TRBJ2-1, with the D gene not clear enough to name. The DNA sequence is TGTGGTACCTCAAAGAGCTCCTACAATGAGCAGTTCTTC. This gives the protein CGTSKSSYNEQFF.